This entry describes one T cell receptor (beta chain). Germline CDR1 SGHTA, CDR2 FQGNSA. V shed 0 bases and J shed 13 bases, with 10 bases lying between them. CDR3 length: 12 amino acids. MiXCR was run by TCRdb on the RT-PCR reads, yielding one entry per CDR3 protein. The sample carries around 150,000 distinct CDR3 sequences, roughly 31% recorded once. This specimen belongs to a study of patients and donors after allogeneic stem cell transplantation. The chain combines TRBV7-2 with TRBJ2-1; D remains unclear. The clonotype was recovered from a human donor who was either an allogeneic HSCT recipient or a stem cell or donor lymphocyte infusion donor (not recorded which). It is not recorded whose cells these are; they may come from a transplant donor. Sequenced sample: blood, either unsorted or a sorted T cell fraction (not recorded which). The CDR3 sequence is CASSLAGPEQFF. Written as DNA, the CDR3 is TGTGCCAGCAGCTTAGCCGGGCCAGAACAGTTCTTC. Filled out from reference TRBV7-2 and TRBJ2-1, the complete variable domain reads GAGVSQSPSNKVTEKGKDVELRCDPISGHTALYWYRQSLGQGLEFLIYFQGNSAPDKSGLPSDRFSAERTGGSVSTLTIQRTQQEDSAVYLCASSLAGPEQFFGPGTRLTVL.